This T cell receptor beta chain was captured by sequencing in a study of cytomegalovirus exposure and HLA in healthy donors. As for this clone: Mismatch with germline at one junction end may stem from a read error.

Germline CDR1 and CDR2: SGHAT and FQNNGV. This CDR3 region has 15 residues. PCR primers comprised 60 Vbeta and 13 Jbeta primers. The assay was immunoSEQ multiplex PCR, and TCRdb's table has in-frame clones only and misses some. The sample consists of 150,000 to 200,000 clones, around 88% of them appearing once. The sequencing sample was made of PBMCs. The chain has TRBV11-2 and TRBJ2-2; 7 nucleotides match TRBD2. The source is a middle-aged man in good health and CMV-seropositive. The CDR3 loop is CASSLGAGDTGELFF. The CDR3 nucleotides read TGTGCCAGCAGTTTAGGGGCGGGAGACACCGGGGAGCTGTTTTTT.